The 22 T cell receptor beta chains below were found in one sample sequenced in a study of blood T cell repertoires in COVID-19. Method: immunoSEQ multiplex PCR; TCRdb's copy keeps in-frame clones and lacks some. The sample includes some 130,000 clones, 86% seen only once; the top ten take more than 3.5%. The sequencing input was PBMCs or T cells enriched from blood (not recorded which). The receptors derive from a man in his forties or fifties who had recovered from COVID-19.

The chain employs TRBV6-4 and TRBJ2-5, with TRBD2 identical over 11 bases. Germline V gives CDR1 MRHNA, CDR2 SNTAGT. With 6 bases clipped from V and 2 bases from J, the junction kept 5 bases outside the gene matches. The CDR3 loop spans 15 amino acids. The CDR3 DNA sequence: TGTGCCAGCAGGCTCCTAGCGGGAGGTCAAGAGACCCAGTACTTC. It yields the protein CASRLLAGGQETQYF.

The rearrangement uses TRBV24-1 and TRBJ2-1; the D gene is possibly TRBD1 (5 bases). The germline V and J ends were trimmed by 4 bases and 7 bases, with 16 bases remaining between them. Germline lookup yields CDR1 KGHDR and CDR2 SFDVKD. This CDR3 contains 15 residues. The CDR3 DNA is TGTGCCACCAGTGAGTCCCAGGGCTCCGGGAATGAGCAGTTCTTC. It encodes CATSESQGSGNEQFF.

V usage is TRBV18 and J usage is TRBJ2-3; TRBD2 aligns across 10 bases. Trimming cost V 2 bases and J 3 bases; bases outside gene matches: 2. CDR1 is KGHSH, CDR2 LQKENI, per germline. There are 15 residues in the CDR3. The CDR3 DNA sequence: TGTGCCAGCTCACCAAGGACTAGCGGTACAGATACGCAGTATTTT. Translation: CASSPRTSGTDTQYF.

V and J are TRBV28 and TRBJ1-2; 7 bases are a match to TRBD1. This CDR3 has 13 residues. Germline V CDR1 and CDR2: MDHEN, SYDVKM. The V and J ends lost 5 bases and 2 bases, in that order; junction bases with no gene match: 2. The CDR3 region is CASSQQGNYGYTF. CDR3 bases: TGTGCCAGCAGTCAACAGGGGAACTATGGCTACACCTTC.

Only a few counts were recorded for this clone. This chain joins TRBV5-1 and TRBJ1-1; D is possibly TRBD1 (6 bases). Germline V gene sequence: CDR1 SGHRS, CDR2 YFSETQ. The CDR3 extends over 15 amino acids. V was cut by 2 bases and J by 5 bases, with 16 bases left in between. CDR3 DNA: TGCGCCAGCAGCTTATCGGGGGGCAGTAGGACTGAAGCTTTCTTT. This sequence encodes CASSLSGGSRTEAFF.

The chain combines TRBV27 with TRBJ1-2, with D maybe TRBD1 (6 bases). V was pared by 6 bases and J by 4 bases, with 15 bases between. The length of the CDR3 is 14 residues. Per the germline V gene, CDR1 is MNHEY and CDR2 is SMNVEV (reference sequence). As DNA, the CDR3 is TGTGCCAGCAGGCGGACAGACGTTTTCTATGGCTACACCTTC. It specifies CASRRTDVFYGYTF.

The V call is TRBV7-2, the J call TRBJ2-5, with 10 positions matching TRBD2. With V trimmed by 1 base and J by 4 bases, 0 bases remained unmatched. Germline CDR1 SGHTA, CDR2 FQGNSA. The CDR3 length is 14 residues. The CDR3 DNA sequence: TGTGCCAGCAGCTTAGGACTAGCGGGAGAGACCCAGTACTTC. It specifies CASSLGLAGETQYF.

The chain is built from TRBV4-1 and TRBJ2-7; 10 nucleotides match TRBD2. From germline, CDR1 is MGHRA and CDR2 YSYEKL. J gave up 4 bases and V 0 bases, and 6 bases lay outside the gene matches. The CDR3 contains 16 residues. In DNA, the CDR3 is TGCGCCAGCAGCCAAGACGGTCCTAGCGGGAGTTACGAGCAGTACTTC. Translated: CASSQDGPSGSYEQYF.

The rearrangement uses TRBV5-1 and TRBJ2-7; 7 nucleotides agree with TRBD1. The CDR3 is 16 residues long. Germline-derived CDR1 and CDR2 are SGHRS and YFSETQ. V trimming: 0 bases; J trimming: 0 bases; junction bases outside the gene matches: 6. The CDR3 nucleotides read TGCGCCAGCAGCTTGGTTCCGGGACAGACCTCCTACGAGCAGTACTTC. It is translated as CASSLVPGQTSYEQYF.

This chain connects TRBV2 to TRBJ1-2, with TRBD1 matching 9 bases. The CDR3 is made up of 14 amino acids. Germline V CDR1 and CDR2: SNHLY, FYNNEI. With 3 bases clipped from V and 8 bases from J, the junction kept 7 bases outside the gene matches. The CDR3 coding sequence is TGTGCCAGCAGTGAGGGACAGGGCCACGGGGGCTACACCTTC. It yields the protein CASSEGQGHGGYTF.

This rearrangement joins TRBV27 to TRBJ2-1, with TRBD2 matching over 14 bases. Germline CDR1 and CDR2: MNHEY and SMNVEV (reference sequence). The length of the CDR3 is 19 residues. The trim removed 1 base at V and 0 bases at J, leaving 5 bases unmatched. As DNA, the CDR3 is TGTGCCAGCAGTTTATTTGGACTAGCGGGGGGTAGCTCCTACAATGAGCAGTTCTTC. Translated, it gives CASSLFGLAGGSSYNEQFF.

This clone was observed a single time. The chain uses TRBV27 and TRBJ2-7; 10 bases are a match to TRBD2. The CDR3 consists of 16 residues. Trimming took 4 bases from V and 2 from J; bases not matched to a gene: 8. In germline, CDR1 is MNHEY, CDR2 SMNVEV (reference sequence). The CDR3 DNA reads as TGTGCCAGCAGTTCCCCGGGGACTAGCGACACCTACGAGCAGTACTTC. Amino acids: CASSSPGTSDTYEQYF.

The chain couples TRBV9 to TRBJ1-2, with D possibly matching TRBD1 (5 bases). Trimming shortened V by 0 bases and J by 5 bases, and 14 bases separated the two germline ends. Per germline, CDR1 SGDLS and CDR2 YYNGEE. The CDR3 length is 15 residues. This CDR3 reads CASSVDRGTRYGYTF. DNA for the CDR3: TGTGCCAGCAGCGTAGATAGGGGAACTCGTTATGGCTACACCTTC.

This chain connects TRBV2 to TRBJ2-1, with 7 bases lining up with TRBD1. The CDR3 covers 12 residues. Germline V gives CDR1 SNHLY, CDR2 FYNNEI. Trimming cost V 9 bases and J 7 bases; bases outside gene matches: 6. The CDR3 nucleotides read TGTGCCAGTAGACAGGGTGATAATGAGCAGTTCTTC. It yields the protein CASRQGDNEQFF.

CDR3 loop: CAISESEGTGQPQHF. The CDR3 region has the DNA TGTGCCATCAGTGAGTCGGAGGGAACGGGTCAGCCCCAGCATTTT. The rearrangement joins TRBV10-3 to TRBJ1-5, with D unclear. This CDR3 contains 15 residues. Germline values: CDR1 ENHRY, CDR2 SYGVKD. Trimming stripped 0 bases from V and 6 bases from J, with 12 bases between.

CDR3 protein: CACPGQHTEAFF. The CDR3 DNA follows: TGTGCCTGCCCGGGACAGCACACTGAAGCTTTCTTT. This chain joins TRBV30 and TRBJ1-1, with 7 bases matching TRBD1. The CDR3 loop spans 12 amino acids. Per germline, CDR1 GTSNPN and CDR2 SVGIG (reference sequence). J lost 3 bases, V lost 6 bases, and 4 bases had no gene match.

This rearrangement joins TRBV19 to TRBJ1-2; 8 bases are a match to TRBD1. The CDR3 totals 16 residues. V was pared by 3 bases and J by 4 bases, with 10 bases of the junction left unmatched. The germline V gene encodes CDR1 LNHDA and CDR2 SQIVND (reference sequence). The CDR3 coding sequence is TGTGCCAGTAGTATTGGGAGGACAGGGTCAACCTATGGCTACACCTTC. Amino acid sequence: CASSIGRTGSTYGYTF.

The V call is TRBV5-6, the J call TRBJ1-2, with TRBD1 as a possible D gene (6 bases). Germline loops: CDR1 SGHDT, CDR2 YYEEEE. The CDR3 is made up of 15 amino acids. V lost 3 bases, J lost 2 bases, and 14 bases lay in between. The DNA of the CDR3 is TGTGCCAGCAGCTCCCCGAGACAGGTCAACTATGGCTACACCTTC. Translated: CASSSPRQVNYGYTF.

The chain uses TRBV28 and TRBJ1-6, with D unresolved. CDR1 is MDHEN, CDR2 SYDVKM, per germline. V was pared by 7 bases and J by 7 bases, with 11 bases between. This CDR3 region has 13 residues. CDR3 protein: CASIYNRNSPLHF. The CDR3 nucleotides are TGTGCCAGCATTTATAACCGGAATTCACCCCTCCACTTT. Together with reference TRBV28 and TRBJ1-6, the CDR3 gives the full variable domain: DVKVTQSSRYLVKRTGEKVFLECVQDMDHENMFWYRQDPGLGLRLIYFSYDVKMKEKGDIPEGYSVSREKKERFSLILESASTNQTSMYLCASIYNRNSPLHFGNGTRLTVT.

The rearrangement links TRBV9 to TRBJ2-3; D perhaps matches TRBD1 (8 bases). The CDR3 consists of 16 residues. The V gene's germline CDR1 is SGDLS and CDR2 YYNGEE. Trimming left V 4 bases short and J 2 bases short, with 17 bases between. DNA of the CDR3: TGTGCCAGCAGCCTCACAGGGGGGAGGGACACAGATACGCAGTATTTT. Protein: CASSLTGGRDTDTQYF.

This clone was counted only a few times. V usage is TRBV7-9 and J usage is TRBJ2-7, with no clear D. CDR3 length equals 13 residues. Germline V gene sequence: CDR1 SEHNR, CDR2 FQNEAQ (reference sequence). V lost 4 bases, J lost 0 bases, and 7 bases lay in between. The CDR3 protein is CASSSSGSYEQYV. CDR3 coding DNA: TGTGCCAGCAGCTCCTCAGGCTCCTACGAGCAGTACGTC.

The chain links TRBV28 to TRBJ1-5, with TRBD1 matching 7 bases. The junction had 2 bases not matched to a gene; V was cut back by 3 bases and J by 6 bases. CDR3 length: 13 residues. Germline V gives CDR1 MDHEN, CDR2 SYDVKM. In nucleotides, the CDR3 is TGTGCCAGCAGTTTTGACAGGGTTCAGCCCCAGCATTTT. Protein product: CASSFDRVQPQHF.